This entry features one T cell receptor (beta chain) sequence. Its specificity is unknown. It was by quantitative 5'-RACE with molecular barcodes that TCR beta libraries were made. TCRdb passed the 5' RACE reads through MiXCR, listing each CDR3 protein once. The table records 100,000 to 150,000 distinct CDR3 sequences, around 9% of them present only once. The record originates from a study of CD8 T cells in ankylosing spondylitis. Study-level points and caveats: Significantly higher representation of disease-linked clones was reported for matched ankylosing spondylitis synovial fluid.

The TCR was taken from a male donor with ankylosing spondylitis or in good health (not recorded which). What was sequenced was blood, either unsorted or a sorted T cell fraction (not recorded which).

CDR3: CASSLTGSRLTRDTQYF. Written as DNA, the CDR3 is TGTGCCAGCAGCCTGACAGGGTCTAGGCTGACAAGAGATACGCAGTATTTT. This chain joins TRBV11-2 and TRBJ2-3, with TRBD1 matching 7 bases. Germline loops: CDR1 SGHAT, CDR2 FQNNGV. V gave up 5 bases and J gave up 5 bases; unmatched junction bases: 16. The CDR3 loop spans 17 amino acids.